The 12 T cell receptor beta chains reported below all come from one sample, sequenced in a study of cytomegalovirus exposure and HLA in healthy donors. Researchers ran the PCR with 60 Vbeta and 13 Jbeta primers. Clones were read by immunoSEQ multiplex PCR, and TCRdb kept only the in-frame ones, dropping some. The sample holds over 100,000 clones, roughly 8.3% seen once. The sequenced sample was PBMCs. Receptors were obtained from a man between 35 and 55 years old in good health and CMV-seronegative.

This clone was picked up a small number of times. The CDR3 loop is CASSEGTISYNEQFF. Here the CDR3 DNA reads TGTGCCAGCAGTGAAGGGACTATCTCCTACAATGAGCAGTTCTTC. The J gene is TRBJ2-1, the V gene TRBV2, with D maybe TRBD2 (6 bases). Trimming took off 1 base at V and 0 bases at J, with 7 bases between the two ends. The CDR3 is made up of 15 amino acids. In germline, CDR1 is SNHLY, CDR2 FYNNEI.

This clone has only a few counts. In DNA, the CDR3 is TGTGCCGGCGCACCCCGGGGAGAAATCTACGAGCAGTACTTC. It is translated as CAGAPRGEIYEQYF. The chain combines TRBV28 with TRBJ2-7; possibly TRBD2 for D (5 bases). Germline CDR1 and CDR2: MDHEN and SYDVKM. V lost 11 bases and J lost 3, with 20 bases in between. The CDR3 contains 14 residues.

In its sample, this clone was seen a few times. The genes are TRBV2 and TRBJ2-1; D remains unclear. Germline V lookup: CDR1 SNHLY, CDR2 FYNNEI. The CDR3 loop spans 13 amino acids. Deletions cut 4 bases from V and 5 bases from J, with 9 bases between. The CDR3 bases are TGTGCCAGCAGTGTGATTCGGGACAATGAGCAGTTCTTC. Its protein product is CASSVIRDNEQFF.

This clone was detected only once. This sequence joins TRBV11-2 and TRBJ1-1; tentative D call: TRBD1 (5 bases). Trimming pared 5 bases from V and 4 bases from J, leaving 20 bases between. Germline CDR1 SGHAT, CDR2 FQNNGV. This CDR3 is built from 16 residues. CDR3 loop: CASSPPPPRVGTEAFF. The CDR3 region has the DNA TGTGCCAGCAGCCCGCCCCCCCCCAGGGTGGGCACTGAAGCTTTCTTT.

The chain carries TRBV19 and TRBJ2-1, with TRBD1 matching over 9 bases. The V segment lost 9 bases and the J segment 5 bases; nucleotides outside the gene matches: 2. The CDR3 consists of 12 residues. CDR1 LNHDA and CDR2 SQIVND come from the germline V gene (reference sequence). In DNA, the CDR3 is TGTGCCAGCAGGGACAGGGACAATGAGCAGTTCTTC. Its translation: CASRDRDNEQFF.

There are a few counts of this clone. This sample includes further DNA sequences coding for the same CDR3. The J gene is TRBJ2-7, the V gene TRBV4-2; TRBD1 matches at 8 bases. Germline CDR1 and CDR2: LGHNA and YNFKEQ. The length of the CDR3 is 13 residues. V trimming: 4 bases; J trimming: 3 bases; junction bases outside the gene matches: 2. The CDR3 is CASSPDRGYEQYF. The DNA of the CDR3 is TGTGCCAGCAGCCCCGACAGGGGCTACGAGCAGTACTTC.

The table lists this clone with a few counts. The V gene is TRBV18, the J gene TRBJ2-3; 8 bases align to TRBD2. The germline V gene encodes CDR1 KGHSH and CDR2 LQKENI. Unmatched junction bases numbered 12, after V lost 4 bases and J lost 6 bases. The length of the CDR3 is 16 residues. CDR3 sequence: CASSRRTSIPLDTQYF. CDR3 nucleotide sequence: TGTGCCAGCTCACGAAGGACTAGCATTCCCCTGGATACGCAGTATTTT.

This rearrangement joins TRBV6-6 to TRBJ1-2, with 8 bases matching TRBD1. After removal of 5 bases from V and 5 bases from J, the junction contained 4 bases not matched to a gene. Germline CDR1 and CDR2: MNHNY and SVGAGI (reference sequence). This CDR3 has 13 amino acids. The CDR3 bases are TGTGCCAGCAGTCCCCGGACAGGGTATGGCTACACCTTC. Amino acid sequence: CASSPRTGYGYTF.

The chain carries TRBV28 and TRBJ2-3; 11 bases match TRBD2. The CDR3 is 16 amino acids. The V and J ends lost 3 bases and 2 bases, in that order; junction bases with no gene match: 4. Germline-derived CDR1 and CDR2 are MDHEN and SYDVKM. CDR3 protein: CASSFRLAGNTDTQYF. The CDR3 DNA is TGTGCCAGCAGTTTCAGACTAGCGGGGAACACAGATACGCAGTATTTT.

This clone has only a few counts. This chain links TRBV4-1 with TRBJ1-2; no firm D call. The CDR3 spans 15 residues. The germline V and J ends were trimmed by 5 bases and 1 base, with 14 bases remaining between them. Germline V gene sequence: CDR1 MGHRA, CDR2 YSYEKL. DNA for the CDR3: TGCGCCAGCAGCTTTGCAGCGGTGTTTAACTATGGCTACACCTTC. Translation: CASSFAAVFNYGYTF.

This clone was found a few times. CDR3 loop: CASSLEESGNTIYF. In nucleotides, the CDR3 is TGTGCCAGCAGCCTCGAGGAATCCGGAAACACCATATATTTT. The chain recombines TRBV6-6 with TRBJ1-3; D is uncertain. This CDR3 has 14 amino acids. Trimming shortened V by 6 bases and J by 4 bases, and 13 bases separated the two germline ends. Germline CDR1 is MNHNY and CDR2 is SVGAGI (reference sequence).

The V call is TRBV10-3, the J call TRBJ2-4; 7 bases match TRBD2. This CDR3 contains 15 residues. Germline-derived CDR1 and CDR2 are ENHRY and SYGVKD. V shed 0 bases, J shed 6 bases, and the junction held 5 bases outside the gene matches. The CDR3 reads CAISESGGRGNIQYF. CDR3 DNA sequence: TGTGCCATCAGTGAGTCGGGAGGGCGAGGAAACATTCAGTACTTC.